This TCR beta chain came from a study of vaccination and CD4 T cells after COVID-19. For the study at large: Convalescent persons amounted to six males plus four females, two of whom were Hispanic. From HCoV-229E, HCoV-OC43, HCoV-NL63 and SARS-CoV-2, overlapping spike peptides were used to stimulate the cells.

Time point reported: late sampling 161 to 241 days after vaccination in a few convalescent patients. Treatment indicated: approximately nine-day PBMC culture with coronavirus spike peptide pools or control peptides (ViraFEST assay). Germline CDR1 and CDR2: DFQATT and SNEGSKA (reference sequence). J gave up 2 bases and V 4 bases, and 9 bases lay outside the gene matches. The CDR3 is made up of 15 amino acids. An Oncomine TCR Beta short-read assay was used to sequence the DNA from cultured CD4+ T cells. TCRdb used MiXCR to reprocess the PCR reads, holding one entry per CDR3 protein. The sample shows 20,000 or so distinct CDR3 sequences, approximately 33% of them seen only once. With regard to this clonotype: As yet, its antigen is unknown.

The chain carries TRBV20-1 and TRBJ2-5, with 8 bases aligning to TRBD2. This TCR was sampled from a human donor who had recovered from COVID-19. The specimen was CD4+ T cells from blood, cultured in vitro, collected about 7 months after SARS-CoV-2 vaccination. The CDR3 protein is CSAIPNSGMQETQYF. The CDR3 nucleotides read TGCAGTGCTATCCCAAATAGCGGGATGCAAGAGACCCAGTACTTC.